Shown below are 22 T cell receptor beta chains from a single sample sequenced in a study of blood T cell repertoires in COVID-19. Assay used: immunoSEQ multiplex PCR; TCRdb lists only in-frame clones, some missing. This table has roughly 200,000 clones, nearly 90% appearing once. The sequenced sample consisted of peripheral blood. Receptors originate from a woman under 30 who had recovered from COVID-19.

This clone showed up just once. The chain combines TRBV7-2 with TRBJ1-2; weak D call: TRBD1 (5 bases). Per the germline V gene, CDR1 is SGHTA and CDR2 is FQGNSA. The CDR3 contains 14 residues. V was clipped by 4 bases and J by 6 bases, with 15 bases between them. The CDR3 sequence: CASSSAPPGDGYTF. For the CDR3, the DNA is TGTGCCAGCAGCTCCGCCCCACCGGGGGATGGCTACACCTTC. Together with reference TRBV7-2 and TRBJ1-2, the CDR3 gives the full variable domain: GAGVSQSPSNKVTEKGKDVELRCDPISGHTALYWYRQSLGQGLEFLIYFQGNSAPDKSGLPSDRFSAERTGGSVSTLTIQRTQQEDSAVYLCASSSAPPGDGYTFGSGTRLTVV.

The chain joins TRBV12-3 or TRBV12-4 to TRBJ2-7, with 9 nucleotides matching TRBD1. V was clipped by 6 bases and J by 2 bases; unmatched bases: 2. This CDR3 has 13 residues. CDR3 DNA: TGTGCCAGCAGCAGGGACAGGGCCTACGAGCAGTACTTC. Protein product: CASSRDRAYEQYF.

The V gene is TRBV27, the J gene TRBJ2-5, with D possibly matching TRBD2 (6 bases). The CDR3 consists of 17 residues. Germline CDR1 reads MNHEY; CDR2 reads SMNVEV (reference sequence). V lost 4 bases, J lost 0 bases, and 18 bases lay in between. The CDR3 DNA follows: TGTGCCAGCAGTTCCCCACTACTAGCTAAGTACCAAGAGACCCAGTACTTC. Amino acids: CASSSPLLAKYQETQYF.

This clone was detected once. The V and J genes are TRBV11-2 and TRBJ2-1; 8 nucleotides line up with TRBD2. V lost 5 bases to trimming and J lost 5 bases; unmatched junction nucleotides: 8. Germline loops: CDR1 SGHAT, CDR2 FQNNGV. The CDR3 is 15 residues long. The CDR3 here is CASSPRVAGNNEQFF. The CDR3 nucleotides read TGTGCCAGCAGCCCCCGGGTAGCGGGGAACAATGAGCAGTTCTTC.

The chain couples TRBV11-2 to TRBJ2-5; D not certain. This CDR3 contains 14 residues. CDR1 and CDR2 (germline): SGHAT, FQNNGV. Between the trimmed V and J ends, which lost 1 base and 0 bases, there was a span of 6 bases. This CDR3 is CASSLGSYQETQYF. In nucleotides, the CDR3 is TGTGCCAGCAGCTTAGGTTCCTACCAAGAGACCCAGTACTTC.

The rearrangement uses TRBV18 and TRBJ2-4; D gene uncertain. The CDR3 spans 15 residues. CDR1 is KGHSH, CDR2 LQKENI, per germline. The V end was cut by 3 bases, the J end by 0 bases, with 9 bases between. The DNA for the CDR3 is TGTGCCAGCTCACCCTCTAACCCAGCCAAAAACATTCAGTACTTC. It yields the protein CASSPSNPAKNIQYF.

The sample holds a few counts of this clone. This chain links TRBV7-6 with TRBJ1-1; 8 bases agree with TRBD1. The CDR3 spans 12 residues. Per germline, CDR1 SGHVS and CDR2 FNYEAQ. V shed 5 bases, J shed 11 bases, and the junction held 7 bases outside the gene matches. This CDR3 is CASSLRQGKAFF. The DNA of the CDR3 is TGTGCCAGCAGCCTAAGACAGGGGAAGGCTTTCTTT.

The chain has TRBV5-5 and TRBJ1-5, with 8 nucleotides matching TRBD1. CDR3 size: 18 residues. CDR1 and CDR2 (germline): SGHKS, YYEKEE (reference sequence). Trimming at V came to 0 bases and at J to 5 bases, leaving 13 bases not matched to a gene. For the CDR3, the DNA is TGTGCCAGCAGCTTGGGATCGTACAGGGGGACTTTCTATCAGCCCCAGCATTTT. This sequence encodes CASSLGSYRGTFYQPQHF.

The chain employs TRBV5-1 and TRBJ2-1, with TRBD2 identical over 13 bases. V was pared by 4 bases and J by 7 bases, with 5 bases of the junction left unmatched. The length of the CDR3 is 15 residues. Germline CDR1 and CDR2: SGHRS and YFSETQ. Written as DNA, the CDR3 is TGCGCCAGCAGCGAAACTAGCGGGAGGGGGAATGAGCAGTTCTTC. It yields the protein CASSETSGRGNEQFF. Combining the CDR3 with reference TRBV5-1 and TRBJ2-1 gives the whole variable domain KAGVTQTPRYLIKTRGQQVTLSCSPISGHRSVSWYQQTPGQGLQFLFEYFSETQRNKGNFPGRFSGRQFSNSRSEMNVSTLELGDSALYLCASSETSGRGNEQFFGPGTRLTVL.

V and J are TRBV6-2 or TRBV6-3 and TRBJ2-3; 7 nucleotides agree with TRBD2. The V and J ends lost 4 bases and 5 bases, in that order; junction bases with no gene match: 9. The germline CDR1 and CDR2 sequences are MNHEY and SVGEGT. This CDR3 spans 15 amino acids. The CDR3 region has the DNA TGTGCCAGCAGTTCTCAGCGGGATGTTAAAGATACGCAGTATTTT. As protein: CASSSQRDVKDTQYF.

The rearrangement joins TRBV30 to TRBJ2-7; D not certain. Germline CDR1 GTSNPN, CDR2 SVGIG (reference sequence). Trimming took off 1 base at V and 6 bases at J, with 10 bases between the two ends. CDR3 length: 12 residues. CDR3 sequence: CAWSEESGEQYF. Written as DNA, the CDR3 is TGTGCCTGGAGTGAAGAGTCTGGCGAGCAGTACTTC. Supplemented by reference TRBV30 and TRBJ2-7, the full variable domain reads SQTIHQWPATLVQPVGSPLSLECTVEGTSNPNLYWYRQAAGRGLQLLFYSVGIGQISSEVPQNLSASRPQDRQFILSSKKLLLSDSGFYLCAWSEESGEQYFGPGTRLTVT.

The chain joins TRBV4-2 to TRBJ2-1; maybe TRBD1 (5 bases). The CDR3 is made up of 15 amino acids. V dropped 1 base and J dropped 1 base, with 8 bases sitting between them. Germline V gene lookup returns CDR1 LGHNA and CDR2 YNFKEQ. The CDR3: CASSQVQGSYNEQFF. Here the CDR3 DNA reads TGTGCCAGCAGCCAAGTGCAGGGATCCTACAATGAGCAGTTCTTC.

V gene TRBV2 combines with J gene TRBJ2-7; 7 nucleotides match TRBD2. Germline lookup yields CDR1 SNHLY and CDR2 FYNNEI. V dropped 6 bases and J dropped 2; count of bases not matched to a gene: 7. CDR3 size: 14 residues. DNA of the CDR3: TGTGCCAGCAGGGGCGGGACTAAAACCTACGAGCAGTACTTC. It translates to CASRGGTKTYEQYF.

V gene TRBV19 combines with J gene TRBJ2-7, with TRBD1 as a possible D gene (6 bases). Germline V gene data show CDR1 as LNHDA and CDR2 as SQIVND (reference sequence). The CDR3 runs 15 residues. Trimming removed 5 bases at V and 2 bases at J, with 16 bases between. Here the CDR3 reads CASSYKEQGAYEQYF. CDR3 DNA: TGTGCCAGTAGTTATAAGGAACAGGGTGCCTACGAGCAGTACTTC.

The gene calls are TRBV5-6 and TRBJ1-1; D might be TRBD1 (6 bases). The V gene lost 4 bases and the J gene lost 0 bases, with 16 bases spanning the gap. This CDR3 has 16 amino acids. Looked up from germline, CDR1 is SGHDT and CDR2 is YYEEEE. Here the CDR3 reads CASSLARGYLNTEAFF. The CDR3 DNA is TGTGCCAGCAGCCTGGCGAGGGGGTACTTGAACACTGAAGCTTTCTTT.

This rearrangement joins TRBV11-2 to TRBJ2-1; 8 bases agree with TRBD2. Trimming took 0 bases from V and 7 from J; bases not matched to a gene: 11. CDR3 size: 17 residues. Germline CDR1 SGHAT, CDR2 FQNNGV. CDR3: CASSLDPFAGGRNEQFF. The DNA for the CDR3 is TGTGCCAGCAGCTTAGATCCGTTCGCGGGAGGTCGGAATGAGCAGTTCTTC.

The chain recombines TRBV28 with TRBJ1-6, with a possible D match to TRBD1 (6 bases). Trimming cost V 5 bases and J 12 bases, with 14 bases left between them. This CDR3 has 13 amino acids. CDR1 is MDHEN, CDR2 SYDVKM, per germline. CDR3 region: CASSPTGSRPLHF. CDR3 DNA sequence: TGTGCCAGCAGTCCCACAGGGAGCAGACCCCTCCACTTT.

The chain combines TRBV6-1 with TRBJ2-1; weak D call: TRBD2 (6 bases). CDR3 size: 16 residues. Deletions cut 2 bases from V and 2 bases from J, with 13 bases between. The germline gives CDR1 MNHNS, CDR2 SASEGT. CDR3 sequence reads: CASSESRGKTYNEQFF. The CDR3 DNA reads TGTGCCAGCAGTGAAAGTCGGGGGAAGACCTACAATGAGCAGTTCTTC.

V and J are TRBV6-5 and TRBJ2-2; 10 bases line up with TRBD2. The CDR3 totals 15 residues. Per germline, CDR1 MNHEY and CDR2 SVGAGI. J gave up 6 bases and V 0 bases, and 1 base lay outside the gene matches. The CDR3 DNA sequence: TGTGCCAGCAGTTACTCCCTAGCGGGAGCCGGGGAGCTGTTTTTT. Amino acids: CASSYSLAGAGELFF.

The chain uses TRBV5-1 and TRBJ1-2; tentative D call: TRBD1 (6 bases). The V and J ends lost 1 base and 3 bases respectively, with 13 bases between them. The germline gives CDR1 SGHRS, CDR2 YFSETQ. CDR3 size: 15 residues. CDR3 protein: CASSLTGIGDYGYTF. The CDR3 DNA sequence: TGCGCCAGCAGCTTGACAGGGATTGGTGACTATGGCTACACCTTC.

With regard to this clone: Other nucleotide sequences in the sample specify the same CDR3. The CDR3 reads CASSLAGYGYTF. CDR3 nucleotides: TGTGCCAGCAGTTTGGCAGGTTATGGCTACACCTTC. The J gene is TRBJ1-2, the V gene TRBV27; the D is unclear. V was clipped by 3 bases and J by 5 bases, with 7 bases between them. The CDR3 contains 12 residues. The V gene's germline CDR1 is MNHEY and CDR2 SMNVEV (reference sequence).

The chain uses TRBV28 and TRBJ1-1; the match to TRBD1 covers 7 bases. This CDR3 contains 18 residues. V was clipped by 7 bases and J by 3 bases; unmatched bases: 20. Per the germline V gene, CDR1 is MDHEN and CDR2 is SYDVKM. CDR3 region: CASNFPSGPRDRDTEAFF. CDR3 nucleotide sequence: TGTGCCAGCAATTTTCCCTCCGGTCCACGGGACAGAGACACTGAAGCTTTCTTT.